These 20 T cell receptor beta chains were all obtained from the same sample, sequenced in a study of graft-versus-host responses after intestinal transplantation. These TCRs' antigens remain unknown. The repertoire was sequenced with immunoSEQ multiplex PCR; TCRdb's copy has only in-frame clones and lacks some. The sample yields about 41,000 clones, approximately 95% seen once. The sequenced sample was unstimulated CD8+ T cells sorted from spleen or lymph node cells, obtained before transplant. Receptor source: a human donor who was the organ donor for an intestinal transplant.

The chain carries TRBV9 and TRBJ1-2; D is unresolved. Between the trimmed V and J ends, which lost 3 bases and 6 bases, there was a span of 3 bases. Germline V gene lookup returns CDR1 SGDLS and CDR2 YYNGEE. The CDR3 covers 10 residues. The CDR3 nucleotides read TGTGCCAGCAGCGGAGATGGCTACACCTTC. Amino acid sequence: CASSGDGYTF.

The chain uses TRBV2 and TRBJ2-1, with 8 bases matching TRBD2. CDR1 is SNHLY, CDR2 FYNNEI, per germline. The J segment lost 6 bases and the V segment lost 2 bases, leaving 0 bases of the junction unmatched. CDR3 size: 13 residues. The CDR3 bases are TGTGCCAGCAGTGAACTAGCGGGCAATGAGCAGTTCTTC. This translates into CASSELAGNEQFF.

The V call is TRBV2, the J call TRBJ1-1, with 7 bases aligning to TRBD1. Looked up from germline, CDR1 is SNHLY and CDR2 is FYNNEI. With 7 bases clipped from V and 3 bases from J, the junction kept 11 bases outside the gene matches. The CDR3 consists of 15 residues. The CDR3 is CASTPGPQGDTEAFF. The CDR3 bases are TGTGCCAGCACCCCGGGTCCTCAGGGGGACACTGAAGCTTTCTTT. The variable domain in full, completed from reference TRBV2 and TRBJ1-1, reads EPEVTQTPSHQVTQMGQEVILRCVPISNHLYFYWYRQILGQKVEFLVSFYNNEISEKSEIFDDQFSVERPDGSNFTLKIRSTKLEDSAMYFCASTPGPQGDTEAFFGQGTRLTVV.

V usage is TRBV2 and J usage is TRBJ2-5, with D tentatively TRBD2 (6 bases). The CDR3 is 14 residues long. Looked up from germline, CDR1 is SNHLY and CDR2 is FYNNEI. The V and J ends lost 5 bases and 3 bases respectively, with 13 bases between them. In nucleotides, the CDR3 is TGTGCCAGCAGTCCGGATCGGAGGGAAGAGACCCAGTACTTC. Protein: CASSPDRREETQYF.

The V gene is TRBV20-1, the J gene TRBJ1-1; D might be TRBD1 (6 bases). The length of the CDR3 is 11 residues. Germline lookup yields CDR1 DFQATT and CDR2 SNEGSKA (reference sequence). Trimming took off 3 bases at V and 6 bases at J, with 8 bases between the two ends. CDR3 region: CSASDRSEAFF. CDR3 in DNA: TGCAGTGCTAGTGACAGGTCTGAAGCTTTCTTT.

V and J are TRBV11-2 and TRBJ2-5, with D hard to call. Germline-derived CDR1 and CDR2 are SGHAT and FQNNGV. This CDR3 region has 12 residues. Trimming shortened V by 3 bases and J by 0 bases, and 2 bases separated the two germline ends. CDR3 loop: CASSLYQETQYF. CDR3 nucleotide sequence: TGTGCCAGCAGCTTGTACCAAGAGACCCAGTACTTC. The variable domain in full, with the rest retrieved from reference TRBV11-2 and TRBJ2-5, is EAGVAQSPRYKIIEKRQSVAFWCNPISGHATLYWYQQILGQGPKLLIQFQNNGVVDDSQLPKDRFSAERLKGVDSTLKIQPAKLEDSAVYLCASSLYQETQYFGPGTRLLVL.

The chain uses TRBV7-8 and TRBJ1-1; D is undetermined. Germline lookup yields CDR1 SGHVS and CDR2 FQNEAQ. V lost 3 bases and J 0 bases, leaving 20 bases between the germline ends. This CDR3 contains 18 residues. CDR3 nucleotides: TGTGCCAGCAGCTTGAGGCCGGCAGGCTTGCTTTTGAACACTGAAGCTTTCTTT. Translation gives CASSLRPAGLLLNTEAFF. The full variable domain, rest sourced from reference TRBV7-8 and TRBJ1-1, is GAGVSQSPRYKVAKRGQDVALRCDPISGHVSLFWYQQALGQGPEFLTYFQNEAQLDKSGLPSDRFFAERPEGSVSTLKIQRTQQEDSAVYLCASSLRPAGLLLNTEAFFGQGTRLTVV.

The V call is TRBV27, the J call TRBJ1-3; 7 nucleotides align to TRBD1. The CDR3 has 17 amino acids. Germline loops: CDR1 MNHEY, CDR2 SMNVEV (reference sequence). The trim removed 2 bases at V and 3 bases at J, leaving 10 bases unmatched. CDR3 in amino acids: CASSLALPTGSGNTIYF. DNA of the CDR3: TGTGCCAGCAGTTTAGCCCTACCGACAGGGAGTGGAAACACCATATATTTT.

V usage is TRBV4-3 and J usage is TRBJ1-6; D call uncertain. Germline V gene data show CDR1 as LGHNA and CDR2 as YSLEER. The CDR3 consists of 14 residues. Trimming pared 1 base from V and 9 bases from J, leaving 10 bases between. CDR3 amino acids: CASSQVGGASPLHF. The DNA for the CDR3 is TGCGCCAGCAGCCAAGTCGGCGGAGCTTCACCCCTCCACTTT.

The CDR3 is CASSFGQSYEQYF. The CDR3 nucleotides read TGTGCCAGCAGCTTCGGTCAGAGCTACGAGCAGTACTTC. The V gene is TRBV5-6, the J gene TRBJ2-7; D uncertain. The germline gives CDR1 SGHDT, CDR2 YYEEEE. This CDR3 has 13 amino acids. Trimming took 2 bases from V and 3 from J, leaving 9 bases between them.

This clone showed up just once. CDR3 amino acids: CASRTANTEAFF. The CDR3, as DNA: TGTGCCTCCAGGACAGCGAACACTGAAGCTTTCTTT. The chain is built from TRBV30 and TRBJ1-1; the D gene is possibly TRBD1 (6 bases). Germline V CDR1 and CDR2: GTSNPN, SVGIG (reference sequence). The CDR3 spans 12 residues. V was clipped by 7 bases and J by 1 base, with 10 bases between them.

V usage is TRBV19 and J usage is TRBJ1-1; D not certain. The CDR3 spans 12 residues. From germline, CDR1 is LNHDA and CDR2 SQIVND (reference sequence). Trimming pared 7 bases from V and 1 base from J, leaving 7 bases between. CDR3 DNA: TGTGCCAGTAATTTAGGGAACACTGAAGCTTTCTTT. It specifies CASNLGNTEAFF.

The genes are TRBV7-2 and TRBJ1-6; D is unresolved. In germline, CDR1 is SGHTA, CDR2 FQGNSA. With 0 bases removed from V and 0 bases from J, the gap between germline ends came to 9 bases. This CDR3 is built from 17 residues. The CDR3 DNA reads TGTGCCAGCAGCTTAGCACCGGGGATCTCCTATAATTCACCCCTCCACTTT. The encoded protein is CASSLAPGISYNSPLHF.

The chain employs TRBV9 and TRBJ1-2; no reliable D call. CDR3 length: 15 amino acids. V was trimmed by 0 bases and J by 5 bases, leaving 14 bases between them. In germline, CDR1 is SGDLS, CDR2 YYNGEE. CDR3 amino acids: CASSVGSVEDYGYTF. The DNA of the CDR3 is TGTGCCAGCAGCGTAGGGTCCGTAGAGGATTATGGCTACACCTTC.

The chain employs TRBV19 and TRBJ2-7, with D hard to call. V gave up 9 bases and J gave up 3 bases, with 15 bases separating them. Per the germline V gene, CDR1 is LNHDA and CDR2 is SQIVND (reference sequence). The CDR3 length is 13 residues. The CDR3 here is CASLDPRNYEQYF. CDR3 nucleotide sequence: TGTGCCAGCCTCGACCCTCGCAACTACGAGCAGTACTTC.

The chain joins TRBV7-9 to TRBJ2-5; D may be TRBD1 or TRBD2 (5 bases each). Germline CDR1 is SEHNR and CDR2 is FQNEAQ (reference sequence). Trimming stripped 3 bases from V and 4 bases from J, with 12 bases between. The CDR3 consists of 14 residues. Here the CDR3 reads CASSFVSGTETQYF. The DNA of the CDR3 is TGTGCCAGCAGCTTTGTTTCGGGGACAGAGACCCAGTACTTC.

The J gene is TRBJ2-7, the V gene TRBV29-1; TRBD1 matches 8 bases. Germline-derived CDR1 and CDR2 are SQVTM and ANQGSEA. V gave up 7 bases and J gave up 2 bases; unmatched junction bases: 4. CDR3 size: 12 residues. CDR3 loop: CSAQGATYEQYF. CDR3 bases: TGCAGCGCGCAGGGGGCCACCTACGAGCAGTACTTC.

The chain couples TRBV6-5 to TRBJ2-5, with D possibly being TRBD2 (6 bases). The CDR3 is 14 amino acids. Germline V gene sequence: CDR1 MNHEY, CDR2 SVGAGI. V lost 2 bases, J lost 3 bases, and 10 bases lay in between. This CDR3 is CASSYVADKETQYF. In DNA, the CDR3 is TGTGCCAGCAGTTACGTAGCGGACAAAGAGACCCAGTACTTC.

This chain connects TRBV10-3 to TRBJ1-3; D remains ambiguous. The CDR3 contains 14 residues. Trimming cost V 3 bases and J 0 bases, with 6 bases left between them. Looked up from germline, CDR1 is ENHRY and CDR2 is SYGVKD. CDR3 nucleotide sequence: TGTGCCATCAGTGATACAAACTCTGGAAACACCATATATTTT. Its translation is CAISDTNSGNTIYF.

This sequence joins TRBV14 and TRBJ2-5; the D is unclear. The end of the DNA is better explained by TRBJ2-7, so the J call may be wrong. The CDR3 runs 13 residues. Germline CDR1 reads SGHDN; CDR2 reads FVKESK. CDR3 amino acids: CASSQEQFYEQYF. CDR3 in DNA: TGTGCCAGCAGCCAAGAACAGTTCTACGAGCAGTACTTC.